The 29 T cell receptor beta chains listed next were all sequenced from one sample in a study of shared clonotypes between healthy human individuals. Some clones are missing from TCRdb's copy, which holds only in-frame ones; the method was immunoSEQ multiplex PCR. The sample holds about 2.5 million clones, just under 95% seen once. Specimen: naive CD4+ T cells from PBMCs. The subset: CD45RA+ positively selected. Receptors originate from a man aged 18 to 29 in good health. Some clones in this sample may be carry-over from other donors' samples.

This clone was detected only once. The chain employs TRBV6-6 and TRBJ1-5; D gene unclear. The CDR3 runs to 13 residues. CDR1 and CDR2 (germline): MNHNY, SVGAGI (reference sequence). V lost 3 bases and J lost 15, with 18 bases in between. The chain's CDR3 is CASSYNPGLTWHF. The CDR3, as DNA: TGTGCCAGCAGTTATAACCCCGGCCTAACCTGGCATTTT.

V and J are TRBV10-3 and TRBJ2-1; TRBD2 aligns across 9 bases. The CDR3 runs to 15 residues. The junction had 3 bases not matched to a gene; V was cut back by 5 bases and J by 1 base. Germline V lookup: CDR1 ENHRY, CDR2 SYGVKD. The CDR3 here is CAISLAGDSYNEQFF. DNA of the CDR3: TGTGCCATCAGTTTAGCGGGAGATTCCTACAATGAGCAGTTCTTC.

This clone was counted between two and nine times. The chain recombines TRBV19 with TRBJ2-3; no firm D call. The CDR3 extends over 14 amino acids. Per the germline V gene, CDR1 is LNHDA and CDR2 is SQIVND (reference sequence). V was shortened by 2 bases and J by 0 bases, with 6 bases between the two germline ends. The CDR3 protein is CASSITTSTDTQYF. CDR3 sequence (DNA): TGTGCCAGTAGTATAACTACTAGCACAGATACGCAGTATTTT.

The chain recombines TRBV9 with TRBJ2-3, with TRBD2 matching 9 bases. The ends lost 3 bases at V and 5 bases at J; junction bases unmatched: 4. This CDR3 is built from 14 residues. Germline CDR1 and CDR2: SGDLS and YYNGEE. The CDR3 sequence is CASSAMTSGDTQYF. CDR3 sequence (DNA): TGTGCCAGCAGCGCAATGACTAGCGGAGATACGCAGTATTTT.

Only one count was recorded for this clone. CDR3 DNA sequence: TGTGCCTGGAGTCGCCCTCGTACAACTAATGAAAAACTGTTTTTT. The encoded protein is CAWSRPRTTNEKLFF. V gene TRBV30 combines with J gene TRBJ1-4; D unclear. The CDR3 is 15 residues long. Trimming took off 2 bases at V and 0 bases at J, with 10 bases between the two ends. Germline assignment: CDR1 GTSNPN and CDR2 SVGIG (reference sequence).

The chain has TRBV7-2 and TRBJ1-2; maybe TRBD1 (5 bases). CDR1 and CDR2 (germline): SGHTA, FQGNSA. The V and J ends lost 5 bases and 6 bases respectively, with 19 bases between them. This CDR3 comprises 15 residues. The CDR3 DNA reads as TGTGCCAGCAGCAGAGAGATCGTTACAGGCAATGGCTACACCTTC. Its protein is CASSREIVTGNGYTF.

This clone showed up just once. J is TRBJ2-5 and V is TRBV18; 14 nucleotides align to TRBD2. V lost 5 bases and J lost 5; bases outside the gene matches: 10. The CDR3 sequence is 17 residues long. Germline-derived CDR1 and CDR2 are KGHSH and LQKENI. The CDR3 spells CASSSSGTSGGQETQYF. For the CDR3, the DNA is TGTGCCAGCTCATCCTCCGGGACTAGCGGGGGACAGGAGACCCAGTACTTC.

This chain joins TRBV5-4 and TRBJ2-5; D is undetermined. V was shortened by 4 bases and J by 2 bases, with 12 bases between the two germline ends. Per the germline V gene, CDR1 is SGHNT and CDR2 is YYREEE (reference sequence). The CDR3 loop spans 14 amino acids. CDR3 in amino acids: CASSLPASQETQYF. The DNA of the CDR3 is TGTGCCAGCAGCCTCCCAGCTTCACAAGAGACCCAGTACTTC.

The genes are TRBV11-2 and TRBJ2-5; 8 positions match TRBD1. Per the germline V gene, CDR1 is SGHAT and CDR2 is FQNNGV. V dropped 2 bases and J dropped 2; count of bases not matched to a gene: 7. This CDR3 comprises 16 residues. This chain's CDR3 is CASSLLTGGRQETQYF. CDR3 nucleotides: TGTGCCAGCAGCTTACTAACAGGGGGTCGGCAAGAGACCCAGTACTTC. Full variable domain (rest looked up from reference TRBV11-2 and TRBJ2-5): EAGVAQSPRYKIIEKRQSVAFWCNPISGHATLYWYQQILGQGPKLLIQFQNNGVVDDSQLPKDRFSAERLKGVDSTLKIQPAKLEDSAVYLCASSLLTGGRQETQYFGPGTRLLVL.

This clone was seen only once. The gene calls are TRBV7-2 and TRBJ2-7; weak D call: TRBD2 (5 bases). The V gene's germline CDR1 is SGHTA and CDR2 FQGNSA. The CDR3 consists of 16 residues. V gave up 1 base and J gave up 0 bases, with 13 bases separating them. In nucleotides, the CDR3 is TGTGCCAGCAGCTTAGTTGCCCGGAGGAGCTCCTACGAGCAGTACTTC. It yields the protein CASSLVARRSSYEQYF.

V usage is TRBV2 and J usage is TRBJ1-4; 10 nucleotides align to TRBD1. This CDR3 region has 15 residues. The ends lost 7 bases at V and 7 bases at J; junction bases unmatched: 9. The germline CDR1 and CDR2 sequences are SNHLY and FYNNEI. CDR3 DNA: TGTGCCAGCACAACTTTCGGGACAGGGGCTGAAAAACTGTTTTTT. This translates into CASTTFGTGAEKLFF. Full variable domain (rest looked up from reference TRBV2 and TRBJ1-4): EPEVTQTPSHQVTQMGQEVILRCVPISNHLYFYWYRQILGQKVEFLVSFYNNEISEKSEIFDDQFSVERPDGSNFTLKIRSTKLEDSAMYFCASTTFGTGAEKLFFGSGTQLSVL.

V is TRBV5-1 and J is TRBJ2-7, with D maybe TRBD1 (6 bases). V lost 0 bases and J lost 3, with 13 bases in between. Germline CDR1 is SGHRS and CDR2 is YFSETQ. The CDR3 is made up of 15 amino acids. The CDR3 coding sequence is TGCGCCAGCAGCTTGGGGGTCAGGGGTTACTACGAGCAGTACTTC. It translates to CASSLGVRGYYEQYF.

The J gene is TRBJ2-7, the V gene TRBV7-9; D remains unclear. Germline V lookup: CDR1 SEHNR, CDR2 FQNEAQ (reference sequence). Trimming removed 5 bases at V and 0 bases at J, with 11 bases between. CDR3 length equals 14 residues. The CDR3 DNA follows: TGTGCCAGCAGCCGAGCCACATACTCCTACGAGCAGTACTTC. This gives the protein CASSRATYSYEQYF.

This chain links TRBV15 with TRBJ2-5; 8 bases are shared with TRBD2. V lost 6 bases to trimming and J lost 1 base; unmatched junction nucleotides: 10. The germline gives CDR1 LNHNV, CDR2 YYDKDF (reference sequence). This CDR3 region has 16 residues. The chain's CDR3 is CATSSRRGLGQETQYF. The CDR3 DNA reads TGTGCCACCAGTAGTAGAAGGGGACTAGGCCAAGAGACCCAGTACTTC.

The chain links TRBV28 to TRBJ1-1, with no clear D. Germline values: CDR1 MDHEN, CDR2 SYDVKM. The CDR3 runs to 11 residues. V was cut by 10 bases and J by 4 bases, with 10 bases left in between. DNA of the CDR3: TGTGCCACCGACGGCGCCACTGAAGCTTTCTTT. Protein sequence: CATDGATEAFF.

This chain connects TRBV4-3 to TRBJ2-5; D possibly matches TRBD1 or TRBD2 (5 bases each). The CDR3 runs 13 residues. V was pared by 5 bases and J by 5 bases, with 12 bases between. CDR1 LGHNA and CDR2 YSLEER come from the germline V gene. CDR3: CASSSGGVETQYF. CDR3 in DNA: TGCGCCAGCAGCTCTGGGGGTGTGGAGACCCAGTACTTC.

The chain couples TRBV4-2 to TRBJ1-6, with D unclear. V lost 1 base, J lost 9 bases, and 4 bases lay in between. CDR3 length: 12 residues. Germline CDR1 LGHNA, CDR2 YNFKEQ. CDR3 DNA sequence: TGTGCCAGCAGCCAAGGGGCTTCACCCCTCCACTTT. This gives the protein CASSQGASPLHF.

The V gene is TRBV29-1, the J gene TRBJ2-1; D may be TRBD1 (6 bases). V was pared by 7 bases and J by 9 bases, with 22 bases between. This CDR3 is 14 amino acids long. Germline V gene lookup returns CDR1 SQVTM and CDR2 ANQGSEA. Here the CDR3 reads CSAPIGQYQGEQFF. The DNA of the CDR3 is TGCAGCGCCCCTATCGGACAGTACCAGGGTGAGCAGTTCTTC.

This clone was observed a few times. The chain carries TRBV15 and TRBJ1-1, with a tentative D call TRBD1 (6 bases). V was shortened by 8 bases and J by 1 base, with 11 bases between the two germline ends. Looked up from germline, CDR1 is LNHNV and CDR2 is YYDKDF (reference sequence). This CDR3 is 13 amino acids long. The CDR3 is CATVGRGNTEAFF. CDR3 in DNA: TGTGCCACCGTAGGCAGGGGGAACACTGAAGCTTTCTTT.

The chain is built from TRBV5-4 and TRBJ2-7, with D uncertain. This CDR3 has 14 residues. Trimming cost V 4 bases and J 0 bases, with 11 bases left between them. Looked up from germline, CDR1 is SGHNT and CDR2 is YYREEE (reference sequence). CDR3 nucleotides: TGTGCCAGCAGCCCGACACCGGACTCCTACGAGCAGTACTTC. Translated, it gives CASSPTPDSYEQYF.

The chain joins TRBV5-4 to TRBJ2-7; TRBD2 is a possible D gene (6 bases). Germline lookup yields CDR1 SGHNT and CDR2 YYREEE (reference sequence). This CDR3 spans 12 amino acids. V was pared by 4 bases and J by 9 bases, with 14 bases between. CDR3 residues: CASSQSMGGQYF. The CDR3, as DNA: TGTGCCAGCAGCCAGTCAATGGGAGGGCAGTACTTC.

J is TRBJ2-2 and V is TRBV10-3; 12 nucleotides line up with TRBD2. V shed 5 bases and J 1 base; nucleotides not matched to a gene: 5. CDR3 length: 17 amino acids. Germline values: CDR1 ENHRY, CDR2 SYGVKD. The CDR3 sequence: CAISRILAGGNTGELFF. For the CDR3, the DNA is TGTGCCATCAGTAGAATACTAGCGGGAGGGAACACCGGGGAGCTGTTTTTT.

This rearrangement joins TRBV7-3 to TRBJ2-2; 12 nucleotides align to TRBD2. The CDR3 consists of 15 residues. Germline lookup yields CDR1 SGHTA and CDR2 FQGTGA. Unmatched junction bases numbered 1, after V lost 3 bases and J lost 5 bases. Here the CDR3 reads CASSFGTSGTGELFF. Here the CDR3 DNA reads TGTGCCAGCAGCTTCGGGACTAGCGGGACCGGGGAGCTGTTTTTT.

Comments on this clone: The same CDR3 arises from other DNA sequences in this sample as well. The CDR3 DNA reads TGTGCCAGCAGTCTAGGGGGGGTCACAGATACGCAGTATTTT. Translation gives CASSLGGVTDTQYF. J is TRBJ2-3 and V is TRBV7-9; D is possibly TRBD2 (7 bases). The length of the CDR3 is 14 residues. Per the germline V gene, CDR1 is SEHNR and CDR2 is FQNEAQ (reference sequence). Trimming cost V 6 bases and J 2 bases, with 12 bases left between them.

The V call is TRBV5-1, the J call TRBJ2-5; maybe TRBD2 (6 bases). CDR3 length equals 13 residues. Germline values: CDR1 SGHRS, CDR2 YFSETQ. Trimming left V 5 bases short and J 2 bases short, with 10 bases between. As DNA, the CDR3 is TGCGCCAGCAGACCCGGGACTCAAGAGACCCAGTACTTC. This encodes CASRPGTQETQYF.

V gene TRBV5-1 combines with J gene TRBJ2-7; the match to TRBD2 covers 8 bases. V dropped 0 bases and J dropped 4; count of bases not matched to a gene: 3. Germline-derived CDR1 and CDR2 are SGHRS and YFSETQ. The CDR3 runs to 14 residues. Written as DNA, the CDR3 is TGCGCCAGCAGCTTGGTGGGACTAGGTTACGAGCAGTACTTC. Protein: CASSLVGLGYEQYF.

The chain links TRBV18 to TRBJ2-5, with 7 bases that match TRBD1. Germline V gene lookup returns CDR1 KGHSH and CDR2 LQKENI. The length of the CDR3 is 14 residues. J lost 5 bases, V lost 3 bases, and 6 bases had no gene match. CDR3 loop: CASSPTGYWETQYF. In DNA, the CDR3 is TGTGCCAGCTCACCGACAGGGTATTGGGAGACCCAGTACTTC.

The V gene is TRBV11-2, the J gene TRBJ2-7; 9 bases agree with TRBD1. Germline assignment: CDR1 SGHAT and CDR2 FQNNGV. J lost 4 bases, V lost 2 bases, and 3 bases had no gene match. This CDR3 comprises 14 residues. The CDR3 DNA follows: TGTGCCAGCAGCTTACTGACAGGGGGATACGAGCAGTACTTC. It specifies CASSLLTGGYEQYF.

The CDR3 is CASSQKQGSEQYF. CDR3 in DNA: TGTGCCAGCTCACAGAAACAGGGTTCCGAGCAGTACTTC. V and J are TRBV18 and TRBJ2-7; the D gene is possibly TRBD1 (6 bases). Germline-derived CDR1 and CDR2 are KGHSH and LQKENI. The germline V and J ends were trimmed by 4 bases and 6 bases, with 13 bases remaining between them. There are 13 residues in the CDR3.